Below, 19 T cell receptor beta chains from the same sample are listed, as sequenced in a study of breast tumors, draining lymph nodes, adjacent tissues. TCRdb analysed the multiplex PCR reads with MiXCR anew, one entry per CDR3 protein. Among about 20,000 distinct CDR3 sequences listed, 43% were seen once. The sample consisted of breast tumor tissue. The receptors stem from a female donor with breast cancer. Some clones in this sample may be carry-over from other donors' samples.

This clonotype was seen once. No conserved phenylalanine or tryptophan is present at the end of the CDR3, so a read error is the likely explanation. The DNA is omitted, as the CDR3 cannot be located on it reliably, and the CDR3 follows TCRdb's listing. The chain combines TRBV2 with TRBJ1-2; the table gives TRBD1 as D, unverified against the DNA. The CDR3 length is 11 residues, termini included. Germline CDR1 is SNHLY and CDR2 is FYNNEI. The CDR3 spells CVKGQAHGCTS.

This clonotype was seen at least ten times. The chain joins TRBV9 to TRBJ2-1; 9 positions agree with TRBD2. The CDR3 contains 18 residues. The V gene end was trimmed by 0 bases and the J gene end by 0 bases; junction bases not matched to a gene: 7. CDR1 is SGDLS, CDR2 YYNGEE, per germline. The CDR3 reads CASSVGAGGGSSYNEQFF. In nucleotides, the CDR3 is TGTGCCAGCAGCGTAGGAGCGGGAGGAGGGAGCTCCTACAATGAGCAGTTCTTC.

Only a few counts were recorded for this clonotype. The chain links TRBV14 to TRBJ1-1; perhaps TRBD1 as D (5 bases). The CDR3 covers 14 residues. From germline, CDR1 is SGHDN and CDR2 FVKESK. V was cut by 1 base and J by 11 bases, with 17 bases left in between. CDR3 region: CASSQAGRAFGAFF. CDR3 in DNA: TGTGCCAGCAGCCAAGCTGGCAGGGCGTTCGGGGCTTTCTTT. Together with reference TRBV14 and TRBJ1-1, the CDR3 gives the full variable domain: EAGVTQFPSHSVIEKGQTVTLRCDPISGHDNLYWYRRVMGKEIKFLLHFVKESKQDESGMPNNRFLAERTGGTYSTLKVQPAELEDSGVYFCASSQAGRAFGAFFGQGTRLTVV.

This chain links TRBV5-1 with TRBJ2-7; 8 positions agree with TRBD2. This CDR3 region has 15 residues. Trimming cost V 1 base and J 3 bases; bases outside gene matches: 6. Per germline, CDR1 SGHRS and CDR2 YFSETQ. CDR3 nucleotides: TGCGCCAGCAGCTTGACGGGAGGGCCGGGCTACGAGCAGTACTTC. Its translation: CASSLTGGPGYEQYF.

The sample holds many counts of this clonotype. V gene TRBV28 combines with J gene TRBJ2-3; D may be TRBD2 (6 bases). The germline gives CDR1 MDHEN, CDR2 SYDVKM. The CDR3 loop spans 13 amino acids. V was shortened by 6 bases and J by 14 bases, with 21 bases between the two germline ends. The CDR3 protein is CASRDLGTGGPYF. The CDR3 nucleotides are TGTGCCAGCAGAGATCTCGGGACTGGAGGACCGTATTTT.

The rearrangement links TRBV27 to TRBJ2-7; the D is unclear. The germline V and J ends were trimmed by 0 bases and 9 bases, with 12 bases remaining between them. The CDR3 sequence is 13 residues long. The V gene's germline CDR1 is MNHEY and CDR2 SMNVEV (reference sequence). This chain's CDR3 is CASSLSSDVLQYF. DNA for the CDR3: TGTGCCAGCAGTTTATCGTCGGATGTGTTGCAGTACTTC.

This clonotype was recorded many times. V gene TRBV12-3 or TRBV12-4 combines with J gene TRBJ2-7; 12 bases are shared with TRBD2. Losses at the gene ends were 7 bases for V and 6 bases for J; bases not matched to a gene: 7. The CDR3 extends over 14 amino acids. The chain's CDR3 is CASNPSGRDGEQYF. CDR3 DNA: TGTGCCAGCAACCCTAGCGGGAGGGACGGCGAGCAGTACTTC.

The chain combines TRBV4-1 with TRBJ2-7; the match to TRBD2 covers 11 bases. CDR1 and CDR2 from the germline V gene are MGHRA and YSYEKL. The CDR3 loop spans 18 amino acids. V lost 0 bases, J lost 0 bases, and 7 bases stayed unmatched. DNA of the CDR3: TGCGCCAGCAGCCAAGATTGGGCTAGCGGGAGGCGCTCCTACGAGCAGTACTTC. Residues: CASSQDWASGRRSYEQYF.

By sample share, this clonotype is medium-sized. CDR3 loop: CASSEPSTGKEKLFF. The CDR3 DNA sequence: TGTGCCAGCAGTGAACCTTCGACAGGAAAGGAAAAACTGTTTTTT. The gene calls are TRBV25-1 and TRBJ1-4; D is perhaps TRBD1 (6 bases). The CDR3 has 15 amino acids. In germline, CDR1 is MGHDK, CDR2 SYGVNS. V shed 2 bases and J shed 8 bases, with 15 bases lying between them.

This clonotype was detected many times. CDR3 sequence (DNA): TGCGCCAGCAGCCTCACTGGGTCAGATACGCAGTATTTT. This gives the protein CASSLTGSDTQYF. The chain couples TRBV4-1 to TRBJ2-3, with unresolved D. Per germline, CDR1 MGHRA and CDR2 YSYEKL. V shed 4 bases and J shed 4 bases, with 9 bases lying between them. The CDR3 sequence is 13 residues long.

This clonotype occurred many times. Relative to the germline gene, one junction end is altered; a read error may explain this. This sequence joins TRBV6-6 and TRBJ2-5; perhaps TRBD2 as D (5 bases). Germline V gives CDR1 MNHNY, CDR2 SVGAGI (reference sequence). This CDR3 has 15 residues. The CDR3 protein is CASSHSVPSGETQYF. The CDR3 region has the DNA TGTGCCAGCAGTCACTCGGTTCCCAGCGGAGAGACCCAGTACTTC.

This clonotype was counted ten times or more. This chain connects TRBV7-6 to TRBJ2-7; D gene uncertain. This CDR3 contains 14 residues. V lost 2 bases and J 1 base, leaving 9 bases between the germline ends. Per germline, CDR1 SGHVS and CDR2 FNYEAQ. This chain's CDR3 is CASSLIGSSYEQYF. CDR3 DNA sequence: TGTGCCAGCAGCTTAATAGGTAGTTCCTACGAGCAGTACTTC.

This clonotype is classed as medium-sized. The genes are TRBV2 and TRBJ1-2; 9 nucleotides line up with TRBD1. The J segment lost 8 bases and the V segment lost 6 bases, leaving 10 bases of the junction unmatched. CDR3 length: 14 amino acids. CDR1 is SNHLY and CDR2 is FYNNEI in the germline V gene. For the CDR3, the DNA is TGTGCCAGCAGGTCCGGGACAGGGCTGCAAGGCTACACCTTC. It translates to CASRSGTGLQGYTF.

CDR3 amino acids: CSVGPSGRAGERYNSPLHF. DNA for the CDR3: TGCAGCGTTGGCCCGAGCGGGAGGGCAGGGGAGCGTTATAATTCACCCCTCCACTTT. V gene TRBV29-1 combines with J gene TRBJ1-6; D may be TRBD1 (6 bases). The CDR3 runs 19 residues. Germline V lookup: CDR1 SQVTM, CDR2 ANQGSEA. V was shortened by 4 bases and J by 4 bases, with 26 bases between the two germline ends.

The CDR3 spells CASSLAGAQGETQYF. As DNA, the CDR3 is TGTGCCAGCAGCTTAGCTGGGGCCCAAGGAGAGACCCAGTACTTC. The chain links TRBV7-6 to TRBJ2-5; a weak D match, TRBD1 (5 bases). The CDR3 has 15 amino acids. Trimming pared 0 bases from V and 4 bases from J, leaving 12 bases between. Germline V gene lookup returns CDR1 SGHVS and CDR2 FNYEAQ.

This clonotype was seen a handful of times. Possible read error: a much larger clone is one base away. The chain joins TRBV13 to TRBJ2-1, with D perhaps assigned TRBD1 or TRBD2 (5 bases each). Germline V gene lookup returns CDR1 PRHDT and CDR2 FYEKMQ (reference sequence). The CDR3 totals 13 residues. V was clipped by 2 bases and J by 6 bases, with 8 bases between them. Here the CDR3 reads CASSLPGANEQFF. DNA of the CDR3: TGTGCCAGCAGCTTACCCGGGGCCAATGAGCAGTTCTTC.

For the CDR3, the DNA is TGTGCCAGCAGCGTAGGGAGGGACAGTCCCTACGAGCAGTACTTC. Its protein is CASSVGRDSPYEQYF. The V call is TRBV9, the J call TRBJ2-7; D perhaps matches TRBD1 (7 bases). V lost 0 bases and J lost 2, with 12 bases in between. The CDR3 has 15 amino acids. Germline loops: CDR1 SGDLS, CDR2 YYNGEE.

There are many counts of this clonotype. V usage is TRBV19 and J usage is TRBJ2-7, with 7 bases aligning to TRBD1. V lost 6 bases and J lost 7; bases outside the gene matches: 15. The CDR3 is 15 residues long. The germline gives CDR1 LNHDA, CDR2 SQIVND (reference sequence). The CDR3 spells CASSNLNRGQWEQYF. The CDR3 DNA sequence: TGTGCCAGTAGCAATCTCAACAGGGGTCAATGGGAGCAGTACTTC.

This clonotype was detected only once. The gene calls are TRBV5-1 and TRBJ2-7; D is undetermined. CDR3 length equals 15 residues. The V end was cut by 2 bases, the J end by 5 bases, with 17 bases between. Germline V gene data show CDR1 as SGHRS and CDR2 as YFSETQ. CDR3 sequence (DNA): TGCGCCAGCAGCTTCCGGGCAGCCGAGCCCCACGAGCAGTACTTC. As protein: CASSFRAAEPHEQYF.